This TCR beta chain derives from a study of CD8+ T cells in alopecia areata (dated by TCRdb to 2016 to 2018). About the investigation overall: Treated patients were enrolled in an open-label pilot trial of oral tofacitinib, 5 to 10 mg twice daily, for moderate-to-severe alopecia areata. Tofacitinib was administered for 6 to 18 months, and 6 months of follow-up off drug were then conducted to assess delayed response and recurrence. For the treated patients, the SALT score, which quantifies what percentage of scalp surface area is affected, served as the measure of disease severity. In both human patients and the C3H/HeJ mouse model, the study applied high-throughput TCRbeta sequencing to look at T cell clonal expansion in alopecia areata. Scalp tissue and sorted CD4+ and CD8+ peripheral blood T cells from patchy and totalis/universalis alopecia areata patients and from healthy controls were covered by human TCRbeta sequencing. Patients on tofacitinib were biopsied at baseline and after 4 and 24 weeks of treatment, and several of the patients also had a later scalp biopsy. Scalp clonality was compared across normal scalp (n=4), patchy alopecia areata scalp (n=8), and alopecia totalis/universalis scalp (n=8). RNA came from the PAXgene miRNA kit for fixed scalp, the miRNeasy kit for PBMCs, and the RNeasy kit for mouse skin. Amplification of TCRbeta CDR3 regions was done by immunoSEQ multiplex PCR using 35 Vbeta forward primers and 13 Jbeta reverse primers.

What the authors observed across the whole study: Unlike mouse skin, which is dominated by gammadelta T cells, normal human skin has resident alphabeta T cells that are also sequenced, and this complicates analysis of the scalp TCR repertoire. Tofacitinib significantly decreased scalp clonality and the number of expanded CD8+ clones among the top 100 scalp clones. During tofacitinib treatment, many expanded lesional clones remained in scalp and blood, and this persistence may partly explain relapse after treatment is stopped. Compared with normal scalp, lesional scalp had higher clonality and more expanded CD8+ clones, particularly in alopecia totalis/universalis, a pattern that suggests antigenic drive. Shared TCR sequences between patients were less evident than in mice, which may be partly attributable to HLA diversity in the patient population. Because the treated cohort was small and included a single nonresponder, larger studies are needed to assess links between baseline CD8+ expansion and response.

The CDR3 spans 15 residues, from the cysteine through the phenylalanine. The CDR3 DNA has 45 bases and is translated from base 1. CDR1 LGHNA and CDR2 YSLEER were looked up in the germline V gene. The junction shows trimming of 1 base on V and 2 bases on J, and the gene matches do not reach 5 bases of it. Comments on this clone: It lacks a known antigen. Nothing much larger sits one base from this clone, and base qualities are not available.

The library was built by means of the immunoSEQ multiplex PCR assay. To provide template for TCR sequencing, every sample had RNA extracted and reverse transcribed into cDNA. First-strand cDNA was synthesized using SuperScript III with a 2:1 mix of oligo-dT and random hexamers. A synthetic immune receptor repertoire was used to measure amplification bias, and any remaining bias was corrected computationally. In the source study's methods: After raw reads were preprocessed to remove errors, the CDR3 was defined following IMGT conventions as running from the conserved cysteine to phenylalanine. Clonality was computed by normalizing Shannon entropy by log2 of the number of productive unique TCRs and subtracting the result from 1. CD4 or CD8 identity of scalp clones was inferred by cross-referencing scalp TCRbeta sequences with sorted blood CD4 and CD8 repertoires. TCRdb carries this immuneACCESS record with in-frame sequences only. Its versions omit some clonotypes, under half of them owing to an unresolved V gene in the studies checked, with the rest unexplained. The V and J calls and clone size come from that table; D and trimming were worked out from the DNA. The sample records about 270,000 clones, over 45% of which are singletons. Of the sample, 0.75% to 0.95% falls within the top ten clones.

Taken with the paper, the label for treatment or condition translates to: oral pan-JAK inhibitor, 5-10 mg twice daily. Peripheral blood and lesional scalp punch biopsies were obtained from patients with alopecia areata. After PBMCs were isolated by density centrifugation and stained for CD3, CD4 and CD8, a FACSAria was used to sort CD4+ and CD8+ T cells. The sequence joins TRBV4-3 to TRBJ2-7, with TRBD1 identical over 7 junction bases. The material was CD4+ T cells sorted from blood, obtained around week 52, from a patient treated with tofacitinib. The receptor comes from a human donor with alopecia areata. The CDR3 protein is CASSQVSDRTYEQYF. The DNA reads TGCGCCAGCAGCCAAGTTTCGGACAGGACCTACGAGCAGTACTTC.